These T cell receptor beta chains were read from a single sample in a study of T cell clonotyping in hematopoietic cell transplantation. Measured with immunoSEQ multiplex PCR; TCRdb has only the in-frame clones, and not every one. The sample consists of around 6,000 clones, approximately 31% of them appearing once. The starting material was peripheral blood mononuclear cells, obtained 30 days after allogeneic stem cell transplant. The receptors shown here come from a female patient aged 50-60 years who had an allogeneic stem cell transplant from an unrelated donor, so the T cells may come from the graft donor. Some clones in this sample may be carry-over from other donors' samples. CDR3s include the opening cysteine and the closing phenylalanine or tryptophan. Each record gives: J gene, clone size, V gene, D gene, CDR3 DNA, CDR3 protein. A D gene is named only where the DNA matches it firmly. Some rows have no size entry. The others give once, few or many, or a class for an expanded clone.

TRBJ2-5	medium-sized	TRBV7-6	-	TGTGCCAGCAGCTTAGAATTATTAGGGAGCCAGACCCAGTACTTC	CASSLELLGSQTQYF
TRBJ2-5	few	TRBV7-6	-	TGTGCCAGCAGCCCCGTGAGGATTCAAGAGACCCAGTACTTC	CASSPVRIQETQYF
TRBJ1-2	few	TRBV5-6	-	TGTGCCAGCAGCACTGAGATGGTCGGGGGCTACACCTTC	CASSTEMVGGYTF
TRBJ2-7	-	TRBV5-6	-	TGTGCCAGCACCCCGGAAGGGGAGCCCTACGAGCAGTACTTC	CASTPEGEPYEQYF
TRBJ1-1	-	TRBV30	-	TGTGCCTGGAGTCACTCTCAACAAGCTTTCTTT	CAWSHSQQAFF
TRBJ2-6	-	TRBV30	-	TGTGCCTGGACCGTGGGGTTCTCTGGGGCCAACGTCCTGACTTTC	CAWTVGFSGANVLTF
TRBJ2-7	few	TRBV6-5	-	TGTGCCAGCAGTTCCATAGTGGAGCAGTACTTC	CASSSIVEQYF
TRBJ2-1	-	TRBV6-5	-	TGTGCCAGCAGCCGACGGGAATCCTACAATGAGCAGTTCTTC	CASSRRESYNEQFF
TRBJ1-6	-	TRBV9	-	TGTGCCAGCAGCGTAGAAGGGGCCGGTTCACCCCTCCACTTT	CASSVEGAGSPLHF
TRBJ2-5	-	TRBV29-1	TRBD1	TGCAGCGTTACGGACAGGGGAGAGACCCAGTACTTC	CSVTDRGETQYF
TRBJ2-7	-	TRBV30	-	TGTGCCTGGAGCGATGGTAGAAGCTCCTACGAGCAGTACTTC	CAWSDGRSSYEQYF
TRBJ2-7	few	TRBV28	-	TGTGCCAGCAGTTTAGATGTTTTGGGGAACGTCGACGAGCAGTACTTC	CASSLDVLGNVDEQYF
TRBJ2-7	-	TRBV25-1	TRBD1	TGTGCCAGCAGTGAAACCGGGACAGGGGACTCGGAGCAGTACTTC	CASSETGTGDSEQYF
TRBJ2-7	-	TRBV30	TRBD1	TGTGCCTGGAGGCGACAGGGGGCCACCTACGAGCAGTACTTC	CAWRRQGATYEQYF
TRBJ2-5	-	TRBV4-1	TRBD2	TGCGCCAGCAGCCAAGGAAGGACTAGCGGCCAAGAGACCCAGTACTTC	CASSQGRTSGQETQYF
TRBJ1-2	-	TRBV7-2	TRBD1	TGTGCCAGCAGCTCCCGGACAGGGGAAGGCTACACCTTC	CASSSRTGEGYTF
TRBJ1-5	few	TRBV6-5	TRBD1	TGTGCCAGCAGAACTCGACAGGGGGGAAATCAGCCCCAGCATTTT	CASRTRQGGNQPQHF
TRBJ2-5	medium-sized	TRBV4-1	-	TGCGCCAGCAGCCAAGATCATGGGGCCCAGTACTTC	CASSQDHGAQYF
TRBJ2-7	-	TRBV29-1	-	TGCAGCGTTACATTTAGCTCCTACGAGCAGTACTTC	CSVTFSSYEQYF
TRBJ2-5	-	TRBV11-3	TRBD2	TGTGCCAGCAGTAGCGGGGTACAAGAGACCCAGTACTTC	CASSSGVQETQYF
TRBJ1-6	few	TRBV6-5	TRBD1	TGTGCCAGCAGCCCGCGGACAGGGAATTCACCCCTCCACTTT	CASSPRTGNSPLHF
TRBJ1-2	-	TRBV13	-	TGTGCCAGCAGCGCGACCCACACCGTCGGGTATGGCTACACCTTC	CASSATHTVGYGYTF
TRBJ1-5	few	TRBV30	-	TGTGCCTGGAGTGTTGGAGGGGAGCAGCCCCAGCATTTT	CAWSVGGEQPQHF
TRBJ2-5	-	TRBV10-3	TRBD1	TGTGCCATCAGTGAGCTACCCGGGACAGGGGGCGGAAAGGAGACCCAGTACTTC	CAISELPGTGGGKETQYF
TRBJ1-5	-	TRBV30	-	TGTGCCTGGAGTAACGGATTTAGCAATCAGCCCCAGCATTTT	CAWSNGFSNQPQHF
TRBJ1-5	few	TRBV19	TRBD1	TGTGCCAGTAGCATACAGGGGGCGACTAGTCAGCCCCAGCATTTT	CASSIQGATSQPQHF
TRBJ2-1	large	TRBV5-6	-	TGTGCCAGCAACCCCTGGGGAGAGCGAGATGAGCAGTTCTTC	CASNPWGERDEQFF
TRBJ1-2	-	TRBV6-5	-	TGTGCCAGCAGCCTCCAGGCGGCTAACTATGGCTACACCTTC	CASSLQAANYGYTF
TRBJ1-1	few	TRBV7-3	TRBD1	TGTGCCAGCAGCTTAACTGGACAGGCCGGAGTGGGAGCTTTCTTT	CASSLTGQAGVGAFF
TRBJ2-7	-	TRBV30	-	TGTGCCCTCGCCGGGGGAGCGTACGAGCAGTACTTC	CALAGGAYEQYF
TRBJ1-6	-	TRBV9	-	TGTGCCAGCAGCGTAAGGGATGCTGGGTCACCCCTCCACTTT	CASSVRDAGSPLHF
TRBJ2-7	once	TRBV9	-	TGTGCCAGCAGCGAGGAGGGGGCTGAGGGGCAGAGGGAGCAGTACTTC	CASSEEGAEGQREQYF
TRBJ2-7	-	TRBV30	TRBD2	TGTGCCTGGAGTGGCCCATGGACTAGCCCGGCGCTATACGAGCAGTACTTC	CAWSGPWTSPALYEQYF
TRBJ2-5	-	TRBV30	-	TGTGCCTGGAGCTATATAGGGACCCGGGAGACCCAGTACTTC	CAWSYIGTRETQYF
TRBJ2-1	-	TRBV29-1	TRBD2	TGCAGCGTTGGACCGAACCTAGCGGGGGAGCAGTTCTTC	CSVGPNLAGEQFF
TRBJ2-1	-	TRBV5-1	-	TGCGCCAGCGGGGGTGACAATGAGCAGTTCTTC	CASGGDNEQFF
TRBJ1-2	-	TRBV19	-	TGTGCCAGTAGTATCGGGCGAACAGATGGCTACACCTTC	CASSIGRTDGYTF
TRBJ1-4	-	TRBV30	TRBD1	TGTGCCTGGAGTGCGGGACAGCCCACGGGAAAACTGTTTTTT	CAWSAGQPTGKLFF
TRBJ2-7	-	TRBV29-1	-	TGCAGCGTGGACAGGGAGGGATTCTACGAGCAGTACTTC	CSVDREGFYEQYF
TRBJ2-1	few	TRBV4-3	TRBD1	TGCGCCAGCAGCCCGAGGACAGGGCGCGAGCAGTTCTTC	CASSPRTGREQFF
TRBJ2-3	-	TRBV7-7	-	TGTGCTAGCAGCTTAGGTACCTCCGGTTCTACGGAGCAGTATTTT	CASSLGTSGSTEQYF
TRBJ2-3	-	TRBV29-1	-	TGCAGCGAGGAGGGGGACACAGATACGCAGTATTTT	CSEEGDTDTQYF
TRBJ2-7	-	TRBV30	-	TGTGCCTGGAGTCCCATGTTTTACGAGCAGTACTTC	CAWSPMFYEQYF
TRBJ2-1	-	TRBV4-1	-	TGCGCCAGCAGCCAAGAGGGGAGTTACTATGAGCAGTTCTTC	CASSQEGSYYEQFF
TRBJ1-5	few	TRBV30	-	TGTGCCTGGAGTTTGACGGGGGATCAGCCCCAGCATTTT	CAWSLTGDQPQHF
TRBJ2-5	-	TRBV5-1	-	TGCGCCAGCAGCGTTGGGTCCCAGGGGACAAAAGAGACCCAGTACTTC	CASSVGSQGTKETQYF
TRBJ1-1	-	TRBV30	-	TGTGCCTGGAGCCCCTTCCCCACTGAAGCTTTCTTT	CAWSPFPTEAFF
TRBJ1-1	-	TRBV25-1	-	TGTGCCAGCAGGGGGGAGTTCACTGAAGCTTTCTTT	CASRGEFTEAFF
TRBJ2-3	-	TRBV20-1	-	TGCAGTGCTGGGCCCGGCCTGGCGCAGTATTTT	CSAGPGLAQYF
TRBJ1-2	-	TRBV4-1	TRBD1	TGCGCCAGCAGCCTAAGACAGGGGCAAAACTATGGCTACACCTTC	CASSLRQGQNYGYTF
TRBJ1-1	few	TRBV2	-	TGTGCCAGCAGGATGGGGGCCGGGTTGGGCACTGAAGCTTTCTTT	CASRMGAGLGTEAFF
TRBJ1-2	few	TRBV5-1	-	TGCGCCAGCAGGTTAACAGGGTCTGGGTATGGCTACACCTTC	CASRLTGSGYGYTF